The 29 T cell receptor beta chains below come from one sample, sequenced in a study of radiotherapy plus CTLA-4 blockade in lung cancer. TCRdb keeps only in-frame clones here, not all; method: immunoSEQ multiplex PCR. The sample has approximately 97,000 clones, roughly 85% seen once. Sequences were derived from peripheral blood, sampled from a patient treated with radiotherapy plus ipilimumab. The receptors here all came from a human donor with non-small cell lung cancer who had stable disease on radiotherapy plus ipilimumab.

The CDR3, as DNA: TGCGCCAGCAGCCACGGGACTGCCACAGATACGCAGTATTTT. Its translation is CASSHGTATDTQYF. The chain joins TRBV5-1 to TRBJ2-3, with D possibly TRBD2 on 6 matching bases. CDR1 and CDR2 from the germline V gene are SGHRS and YFSETQ. CDR3 length: 14 residues. V lost 4 bases and J lost 2, with 11 bases in between.

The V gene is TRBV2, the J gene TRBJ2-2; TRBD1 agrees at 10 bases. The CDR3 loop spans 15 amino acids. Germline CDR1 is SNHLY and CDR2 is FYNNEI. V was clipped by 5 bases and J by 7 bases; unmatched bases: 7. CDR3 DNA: TGTGCCAGCAGTAGACGACAGGGGGCTGACGGGGAGCTGTTTTTT. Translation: CASSRRQGADGELFF.

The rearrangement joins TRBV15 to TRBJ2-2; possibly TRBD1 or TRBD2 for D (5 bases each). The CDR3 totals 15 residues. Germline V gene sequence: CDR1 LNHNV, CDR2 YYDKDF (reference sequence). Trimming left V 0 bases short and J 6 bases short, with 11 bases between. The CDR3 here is CATSREVRGSGELFF. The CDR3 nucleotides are TGTGCCACCAGCAGAGAAGTGAGGGGATCCGGGGAGCTGTTTTTT.

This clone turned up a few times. CDR3 region: CASSAISSGANVLTF. The CDR3 DNA sequence: TGTGCCAGTAGCGCGATCAGCTCTGGGGCCAACGTCCTGACTTTC. The V gene is TRBV19, the J gene TRBJ2-6, with no clear D. CDR1 and CDR2 (germline): LNHDA, SQIVND (reference sequence). This CDR3 is 15 amino acids long. Trimming pared 6 bases from V and 0 bases from J, leaving 9 bases between.

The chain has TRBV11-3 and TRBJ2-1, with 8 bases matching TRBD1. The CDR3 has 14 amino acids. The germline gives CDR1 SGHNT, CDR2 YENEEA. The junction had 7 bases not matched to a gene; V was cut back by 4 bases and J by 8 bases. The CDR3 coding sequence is TGTGCCAGCAGCTCCGGACAGGGCTCTGATGAGCAGTTCTTC. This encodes CASSSGQGSDEQFF.

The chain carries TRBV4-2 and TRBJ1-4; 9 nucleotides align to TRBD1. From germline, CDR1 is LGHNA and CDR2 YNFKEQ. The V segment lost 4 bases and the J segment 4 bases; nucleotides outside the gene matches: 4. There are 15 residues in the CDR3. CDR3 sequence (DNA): TGTGCCAGCAGCCCGCCGGGACAGGGTAATGAAAAACTGTTTTTT. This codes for CASSPPGQGNEKLFF.

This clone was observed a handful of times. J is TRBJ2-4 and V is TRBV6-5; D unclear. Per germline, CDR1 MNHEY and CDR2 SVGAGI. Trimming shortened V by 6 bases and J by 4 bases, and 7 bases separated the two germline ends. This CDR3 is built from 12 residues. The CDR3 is CASSRPKNIQYF. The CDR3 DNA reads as TGTGCCAGCAGCCGACCTAAAAACATTCAGTACTTC.

CDR3 protein: CASSLRGGYTGELFF. The CDR3 DNA sequence: TGTGCCAGCAGTCTCAGGGGGGGTTACACCGGGGAGCTGTTTTTT. The chain employs TRBV5-5 and TRBJ2-2; perhaps D is TRBD1 or TRBD2 (7 bases each). The V end lost 5 bases, the J end lost 3 bases, and 14 bases lay between the germline ends. The length of the CDR3 is 15 residues. The V gene's germline CDR1 is SGHKS and CDR2 YYEKEE (reference sequence).

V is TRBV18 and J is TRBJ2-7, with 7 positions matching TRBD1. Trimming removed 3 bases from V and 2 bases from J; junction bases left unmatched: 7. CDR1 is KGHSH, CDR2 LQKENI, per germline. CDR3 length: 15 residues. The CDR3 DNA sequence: TGTGCCAGCTCACCGTCGACAGGGACGACCTACGAGCAGTACTTC. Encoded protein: CASSPSTGTTYEQYF.

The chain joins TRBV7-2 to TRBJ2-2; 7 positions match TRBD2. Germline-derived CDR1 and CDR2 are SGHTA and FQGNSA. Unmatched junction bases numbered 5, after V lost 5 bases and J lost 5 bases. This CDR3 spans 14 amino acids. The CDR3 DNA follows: TGTGCCAGCAGCCCAGCCGGGGGGACCGGGGAGCTGTTTTTT. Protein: CASSPAGGTGELFF.

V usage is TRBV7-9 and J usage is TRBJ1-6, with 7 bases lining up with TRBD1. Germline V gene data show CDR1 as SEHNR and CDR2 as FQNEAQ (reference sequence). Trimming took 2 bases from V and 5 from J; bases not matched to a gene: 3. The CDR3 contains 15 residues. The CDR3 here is CASSLLGTDNSPLHF. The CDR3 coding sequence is TGTGCCAGCAGCTTACTGGGGACAGATAATTCACCCCTCCACTTT.

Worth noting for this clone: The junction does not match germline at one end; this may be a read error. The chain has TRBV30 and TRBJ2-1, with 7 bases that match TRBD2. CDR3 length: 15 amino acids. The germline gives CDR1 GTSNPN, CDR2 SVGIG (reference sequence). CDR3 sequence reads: CAGRPRTSAYDEQFF. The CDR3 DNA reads TGTGCCGGACGCCCCCGGACTAGTGCCTACGATGAGCAGTTCTTC.

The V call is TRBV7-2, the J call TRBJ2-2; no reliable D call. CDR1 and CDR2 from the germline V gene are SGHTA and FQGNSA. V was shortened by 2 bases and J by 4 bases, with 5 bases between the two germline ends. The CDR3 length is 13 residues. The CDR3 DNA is TGTGCCAGCAGCTTATTCGCCACCGGGGAGCTGTTTTTT. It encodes CASSLFATGELFF.

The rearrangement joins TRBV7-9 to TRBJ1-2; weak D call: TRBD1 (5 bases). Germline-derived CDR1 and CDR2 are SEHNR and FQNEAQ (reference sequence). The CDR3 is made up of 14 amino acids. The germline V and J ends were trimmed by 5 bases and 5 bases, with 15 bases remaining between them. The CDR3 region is CASSSGTAGYGYTF. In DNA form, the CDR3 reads TGTGCCAGCAGCAGCGGGACGGCCGGATATGGCTACACCTTC. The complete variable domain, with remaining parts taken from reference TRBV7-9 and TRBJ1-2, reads DTGVSQNPRHKITKRGQNVTFRCDPISEHNRLYWYRQTLGQGPEFLTYFQNEAQLEKSRLLSDRFSAERPKGSFSTLEIQRTEQGDSAMYLCASSSGTAGYGYTFGSGTRLTVV.

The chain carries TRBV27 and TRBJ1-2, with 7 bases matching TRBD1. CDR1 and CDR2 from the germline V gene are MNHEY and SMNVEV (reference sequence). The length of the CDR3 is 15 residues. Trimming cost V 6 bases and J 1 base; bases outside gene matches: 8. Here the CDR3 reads CASSPRQGHNYGYTF. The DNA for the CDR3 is TGTGCCAGCAGCCCTAGACAGGGTCATAACTATGGCTACACCTTC.

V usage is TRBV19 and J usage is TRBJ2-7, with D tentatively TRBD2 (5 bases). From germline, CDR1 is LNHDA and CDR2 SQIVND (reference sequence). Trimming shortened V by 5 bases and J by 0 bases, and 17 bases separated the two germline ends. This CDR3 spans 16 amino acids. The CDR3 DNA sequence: TGTGCCAGTAGTGACCCCCGGGATTTCAGCTCCTACGAGCAGTACTTC. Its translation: CASSDPRDFSSYEQYF.

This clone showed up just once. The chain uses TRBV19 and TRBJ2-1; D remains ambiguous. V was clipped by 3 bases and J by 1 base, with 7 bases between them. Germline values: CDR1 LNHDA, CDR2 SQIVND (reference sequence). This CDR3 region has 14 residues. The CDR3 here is CASSIGQSYNEQFF. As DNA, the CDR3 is TGTGCCAGTAGTATCGGCCAATCCTACAATGAGCAGTTCTTC. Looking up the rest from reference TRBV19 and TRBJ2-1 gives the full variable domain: DGGITQSPKYLFRKEGQNVTLSCEQNLNHDAMYWYRQDPGQGLRLIYYSQIVNDFQKGDIAEGYSVSREKKESFPLTVTSAQKNPTAFYLCASSIGQSYNEQFFGPGTRLTVL.

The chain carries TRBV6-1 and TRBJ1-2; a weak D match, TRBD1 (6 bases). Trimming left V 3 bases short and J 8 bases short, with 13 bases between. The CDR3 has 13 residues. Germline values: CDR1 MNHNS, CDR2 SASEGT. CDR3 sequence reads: CASSDLGGLGYTF. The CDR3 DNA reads TGTGCCAGCAGTGACCTAGGGGGGCTAGGCTACACCTTC.

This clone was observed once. CDR3 amino acids: CASSLVGDRGTGNTIYF. The CDR3 bases are TGCGCCAGCAGCTTGGTCGGGGACAGGGGTACTGGAAACACCATATATTTT. This sequence joins TRBV5-1 and TRBJ1-3; the match to TRBD1 covers 10 bases. Trimming took 0 bases from V and 2 from J; bases not matched to a gene: 5. Germline V gene data show CDR1 as SGHRS and CDR2 as YFSETQ. The length of the CDR3 is 17 residues.

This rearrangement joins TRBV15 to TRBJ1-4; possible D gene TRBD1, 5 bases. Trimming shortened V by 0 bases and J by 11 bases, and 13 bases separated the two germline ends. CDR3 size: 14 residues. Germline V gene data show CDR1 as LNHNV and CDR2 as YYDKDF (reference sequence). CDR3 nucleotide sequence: TGTGCCACCAGCAGAGATTATCAGGAGGGGAAACTGTTTTTT. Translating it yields CATSRDYQEGKLFF.

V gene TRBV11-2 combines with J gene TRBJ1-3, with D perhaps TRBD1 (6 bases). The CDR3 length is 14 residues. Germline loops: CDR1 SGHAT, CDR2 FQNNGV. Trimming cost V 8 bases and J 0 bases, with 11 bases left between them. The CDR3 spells CASAGDTSGNTIYF. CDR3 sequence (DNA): TGTGCCAGCGCGGGGGACACCTCTGGAAACACCATATATTTT.

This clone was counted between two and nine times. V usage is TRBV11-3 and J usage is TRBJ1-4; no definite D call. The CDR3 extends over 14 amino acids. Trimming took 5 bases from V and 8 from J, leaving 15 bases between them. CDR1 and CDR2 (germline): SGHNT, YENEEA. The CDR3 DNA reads TGTGCCAGCAGCCCCAGTCCGGGCCAAGAAAAACTGTTTTTT. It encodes CASSPSPGQEKLFF. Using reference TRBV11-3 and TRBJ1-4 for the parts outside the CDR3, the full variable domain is EAGVVQSPRYKIIEKKQPVAFWCNPISGHNTLYWYLQNLGQGPELLIRYENEEAVDDSQLPKDRFSAERLKGVDSTLKIQPAELGDSAVYLCASSPSPGQEKLFFGSGTQLSVL.

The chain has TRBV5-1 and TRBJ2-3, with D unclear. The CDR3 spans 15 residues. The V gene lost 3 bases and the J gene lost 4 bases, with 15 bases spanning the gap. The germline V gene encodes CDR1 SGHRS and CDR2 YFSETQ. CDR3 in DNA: TGCGCCAGCAGCTCGGGTATGATAGCTCCAGATACGCAGTATTTT. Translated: CASSSGMIAPDTQYF.

The CDR3 loop reads CASRKGQEGTYGYTF. In DNA, the CDR3 is TGCGCCAGCAGAAAGGGACAGGAGGGGACCTATGGCTACACCTTC. V gene TRBV5-1 combines with J gene TRBJ1-2, with 8 bases fitting TRBD1. Germline V lookup: CDR1 SGHRS, CDR2 YFSETQ. V shed 5 bases, J shed 4 bases, and the junction held 10 bases outside the gene matches. The length of the CDR3 is 15 residues. The variable domain in full, completed from reference TRBV5-1 and TRBJ1-2, reads KAGVTQTPRYLIKTRGQQVTLSCSPISGHRSVSWYQQTPGQGLQFLFEYFSETQRNKGNFPGRFSGRQFSNSRSEMNVSTLELGDSALYLCASRKGQEGTYGYTFGSGTRLTVV.

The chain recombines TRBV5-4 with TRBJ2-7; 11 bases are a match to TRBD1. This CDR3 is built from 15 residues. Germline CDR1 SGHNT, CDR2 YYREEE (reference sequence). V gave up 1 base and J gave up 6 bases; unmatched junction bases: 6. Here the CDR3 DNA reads TGTGCCAGCAGCTTGCCAGGACAGGGGGCCGTCGAGCAGTACTTC. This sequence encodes CASSLPGQGAVEQYF.

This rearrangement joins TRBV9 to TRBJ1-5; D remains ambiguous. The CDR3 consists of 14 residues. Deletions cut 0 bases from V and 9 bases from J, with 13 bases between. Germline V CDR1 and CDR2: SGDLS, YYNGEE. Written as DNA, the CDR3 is TGTGCCAGCAGCGTAGGAGGTAAGGATGGGCCCCAGCATTTT. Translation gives CASSVGGKDGPQHF.

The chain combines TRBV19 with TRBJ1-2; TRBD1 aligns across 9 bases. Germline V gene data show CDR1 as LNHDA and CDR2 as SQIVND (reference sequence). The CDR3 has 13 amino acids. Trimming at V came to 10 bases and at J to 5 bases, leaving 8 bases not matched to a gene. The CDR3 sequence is CATFGTGIYGYTF. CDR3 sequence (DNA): TGTGCCACCTTCGGGACAGGGATATATGGCTACACCTTC.

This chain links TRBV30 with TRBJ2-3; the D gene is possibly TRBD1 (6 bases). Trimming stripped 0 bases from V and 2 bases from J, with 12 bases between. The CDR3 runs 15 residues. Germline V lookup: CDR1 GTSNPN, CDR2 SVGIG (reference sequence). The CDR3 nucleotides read TGTGCCTGGAGTGTTGCAGGGGCGGACACAGATACGCAGTATTTT. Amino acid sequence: CAWSVAGADTDTQYF.

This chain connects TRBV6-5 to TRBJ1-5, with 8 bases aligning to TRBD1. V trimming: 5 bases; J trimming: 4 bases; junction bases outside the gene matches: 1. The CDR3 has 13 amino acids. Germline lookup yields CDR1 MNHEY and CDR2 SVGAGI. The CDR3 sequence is CASSRQGNQPQHF. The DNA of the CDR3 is TGTGCCAGCAGTCGACAGGGGAATCAGCCCCAGCATTTT.